Listed below are T cell receptor beta chains from one sample, sequenced in a study of T cell responses to AZD1222 COVID-19 vaccine. Method: immunoSEQ multiplex PCR; TCRdb's copy keeps in-frame clones and lacks some. The sample consists of just under 90,000 clones, 88% of them appearing once. The sample was peripheral blood, taken on day 0 of AZD1222 vaccination. Every receptor here comes from an adult in good health. Each CDR3 is given with its conserved first and last residue. The D gene is left open where the match is weak. Size is stated for part of the rows, as once, few or many counts, or as a class when the clone is expanded.

j_gene,v_gene,len,abundance,d_gene,CDR3aa,CDR3nt
TRBJ1-1,TRBV6-6,14,NA,NA,CASRLGTPNTEAFF,TGTGCCAGCAGGCTCGGGACACCGAACACTGAAGCTTTCTTT
TRBJ2-4,TRBV29-1,18,NA,NA,CSATPGQGSGSGKNIQYF,TGCAGCGCCACACCGGGACAGGGTAGCGGGAGCGGCAAAAACATTCAGTACTTC
TRBJ1-5,TRBV18,15,NA,NA,CASSPPHGSNQPQHF,TGTGCCAGCTCACCACCCCACGGTAGCAATCAGCCCCAGCATTTT
TRBJ1-1,TRBV18,16,once,NA,CASSPQEPGSTTEAFF,TGTGCCAGCTCACCTCAGGAGCCAGGGAGTACCACTGAAGCTTTCTTT
TRBJ1-2,TRBV7-2,13,NA,NA,CASSPGPVYGYTF,TGTGCCAGCAGCCCAGGGCCCGTCTATGGCTACACCTTC
TRBJ2-5,TRBV11-2,15,NA,NA,CASSFRGRPQETQYF,TGTGCCAGCAGCTTCCGAGGGCGCCCGCAAGAGACCCAGTACTTC
TRBJ1-1,TRBV7-3,13,NA,NA,CASSTWDGTEAFF,TGTGCCAGCAGCACTTGGGACGGGACTGAAGCTTTCTTT
TRBJ2-5,TRBV5-1,16,NA,TRBD2,CASSLSGRAMGETQYF,TGCGCCAGCAGCTTGAGCGGGAGGGCGATGGGGGAGACCCAGTACTTC
TRBJ2-1,TRBV5-1,15,NA,NA,CASSLPGPKPSEQFF,TGCGCCAGCAGCTTGCCCGGGCCCAAGCCAAGTGAGCAGTTCTTC
TRBJ1-2,TRBV28,15,NA,TRBD1,CASSSQGGTNYGYTF,TGTGCCAGCAGTTCACAGGGGGGAACTAACTATGGCTACACCTTC
TRBJ1-1,TRBV2,14,NA,NA,CASRPIRVDTEAFF,TGTGCCAGCAGACCCATCAGGGTCGACACTGAAGCTTTCTTT
TRBJ2-1,TRBV15,14,NA,NA,CATSTGTSNNEQFF,TGTGCCACCAGCACAGGGACGTCCAACAATGAGCAGTTCTTC
TRBJ1-2,TRBV5-1,17,few,NA,CASGPYPAGHRSGGYTF,TGCGCCAGCGGCCCCTATCCAGCAGGTCACAGGTCGGGTGGCTACACCTTC
TRBJ1-2,TRBV30,12,NA,NA,CAWSTYRDGYTF,TGTGCCTGGAGTACATACAGGGACGGCTACACCTTC
TRBJ2-4,TRBV6-5,15,NA,TRBD2,CASSYSGGGKNIQYF,TGTGCCAGCAGTTACTCTGGGGGGGGAAAAAACATTCAGTACTTC
TRBJ1-1,TRBV19,18,NA,NA,CASSRARSAGDVNTEAFF,TGTGCCAGTAGTCGCGCTCGTTCGGCAGGGGACGTGAACACTGAAGCTTTCTTT
TRBJ2-3,TRBV6-6,16,NA,TRBD2,CASSYSGLAGTDTQYF,TGTGCCAGCAGTTACTCAGGACTAGCGGGCACAGATACGCAGTATTTT
TRBJ1-6,TRBV29-1,13,NA,NA,CSVEETVGSPLHF,TGCAGCGTTGAAGAAACGGTAGGATCACCCCTCCACTTT
TRBJ1-4,TRBV28,15,NA,NA,CASSYAGGAGEKLFF,TGTGCCAGCAGTTATGCGGGGGGGGCAGGGGAAAAACTGTTTTTT
TRBJ2-7,TRBV20-1,11,NA,NA,CSATWDHEQYF,TGCAGTGCTACGTGGGACCACGAGCAGTACTTC
TRBJ2-3,TRBV4-1,12,NA,NA,CASSQESGEQYF,TGCGCCAGCAGCCAAGAGTCAGGAGAGCAGTATTTT
TRBJ2-7,TRBV30,14,NA,NA,CAWSHTDGSNEQYF,TGTGCCTGGAGTCACACCGACGGGAGTAATGAGCAGTACTTC
TRBJ1-1,TRBV5-1,15,NA,NA,CASSDRGRVGTEAFF,TGCGCCAGCAGCGACCGAGGCAGGGTTGGGACTGAAGCTTTCTTT
TRBJ2-7,TRBV28,12,once,NA,CASSPPGYEQYF,TGTGCCAGCAGTCCTCCGGGCTACGAGCAGTACTTC
TRBJ2-5,TRBV9,14,once,NA,CASSVDGRGETQYF,TGTGCCAGCAGCGTAGATGGGCGGGGAGAGACCCAGTACTTC
TRBJ1-4,TRBV28,14,NA,NA,CASSFRGGNEKLFF,TGTGCCAGCAGTTTTCGGGGCGGAAATGAAAAACTGTTTTTT
TRBJ1-6,TRBV11-2,15,NA,NA,CASSSSGEGNSPLHF,TGTGCCAGCAGTAGCTCCGGGGAGGGTAATTCACCCCTCCACTTT
TRBJ1-1,TRBV15,13,NA,NA,CATSRGGSTEAFF,TGTGCCACCAGCAGAGGGGGAAGCACTGAAGCTTTCTTT
TRBJ1-5,TRBV30,13,NA,NA,CAWSGGDNQPQHF,TGTGCCTGGAGTGGCGGGGACAATCAACCCCAGCATTTT
TRBJ2-5,TRBV7-2,16,NA,TRBD1,CASSRRQGANQETQYF,TGTGCCAGCAGCAGAAGACAGGGGGCCAACCAAGAGACCCAGTACTTC
TRBJ2-1,TRBV28,15,NA,TRBD1,CASSFAWTGNNEQFF,TGTGCCAGCAGTTTCGCCTGGACAGGGAACAATGAGCAGTTCTTC
TRBJ2-2,TRBV6-2/TRBV6-3,15,few,NA,CASSYQYGGTGELFF,TGTGCCAGCAGTTATCAATATGGAGGTACCGGGGAGCTGTTTTTT
TRBJ2-2,TRBV9,17,NA,TRBD2,CASSVEVGGYLTGELFF,TGTGCCAGCAGCGTAGAGGTGGGAGGGTACCTAACCGGGGAGCTGTTTTTT
TRBJ2-2,TRBV12-3/TRBV12-4,13,once,NA,CASSLQPAGELFF,TGTGCCAGCAGTTTACAACCCGCCGGGGAGCTGTTTTTT
TRBJ1-1,TRBV5-1,14,few,TRBD1,CASSWTGGGTEAFF,TGCGCCAGCAGCTGGACAGGGGGAGGCACTGAAGCTTTCTTT
TRBJ2-3,TRBV7-3,14,NA,TRBD2,CASSSTSGTDTQYF,TGTGCCAGCAGCTCGACTAGCGGCACAGATACGCAGTATTTT
TRBJ2-7,TRBV25-1,13,NA,NA,CASSVTGTYEQYF,TGTGCCAGCAGTGTAACAGGTACCTACGAGCAGTACTTC
TRBJ2-3,TRBV10-1,16,NA,TRBD2,CASSGTSGGVPDTQYF,TGCGCCAGCAGTGGGACTAGCGGAGGAGTACCAGATACGCAGTATTTT
TRBJ1-1,TRBV2,13,few,NA,CASSRLEVTEAFF,TGTGCCAGCAGCCGGCTGGAAGTCACTGAAGCTTTCTTT
TRBJ1-2,TRBV5-1,16,NA,TRBD1,CASSPGDRGRPLGYTF,TGCGCCAGCAGCCCTGGGGACAGGGGCCGCCCCCTTGGCTACACCTTC
TRBJ1-3,TRBV2,13,NA,NA,CASRRDLGNTIYF,TGTGCCAGCAGAAGGGACTTGGGAAACACCATATATTTT
TRBJ2-1,TRBV3-1/TRBV3-2,13,NA,NA,CASSLLPYNEQFF,TGTGCCAGCAGCCTTCTCCCCTATAATGAGCAGTTCTTC
TRBJ1-5,TRBV27,16,NA,NA,CASSFTPVGGNQPQHF,TGTGCCAGCAGTTTCACCCCTGTCGGAGGGAATCAGCCCCAGCATTTT
TRBJ1-3,TRBV28,16,NA,NA,CASSPAEAGYSNTIYF,TGTGCCAGCAGTCCGGCCGAGGCGGGGTATTCAAACACCATATATTTT
TRBJ2-7,TRBV5-1,17,NA,TRBD2,CASSLGSASGFSYEQYF,TGCGCCAGCAGCTTGGGATCGGCTAGCGGTTTCTCCTACGAGCAGTACTTC
TRBJ2-3,TRBV7-3,16,NA,TRBD2,CASSLGTSRVSDTQYF,TGTGCCAGCAGCTTGGGGACTAGTCGGGTTTCAGATACGCAGTATTTT
TRBJ1-5,TRBV19,13,NA,NA,CASSITGSQPQHF,TGTGCCAGTAGTATAACAGGGAGTCAGCCCCAGCATTTT
TRBJ2-1,TRBV24-1,15,NA,NA,CATSDNGGSYNEQFF,TGTGCCACCAGTGATAACGGAGGCTCCTACAATGAGCAGTTCTTC
TRBJ2-7,TRBV11-2,15,NA,TRBD1,CASSLSTGISYEQYF,TGTGCCAGCAGCTTATCGACAGGGATCTCCTACGAGCAGTACTTC
TRBJ2-7,TRBV6-2/TRBV6-3,13,NA,NA,CASSPDTQYEQYF,TGTGCCAGCAGCCCAGACACTCAATACGAGCAGTACTTC
TRBJ1-2,TRBV29-1,12,NA,TRBD1,CSVERTGDGYTF,TGCAGCGTTGAAAGAACAGGGGACGGCTACACCTTC
TRBJ2-5,TRBV7-9,15,NA,NA,CASSVALRNGETQYF,TGTGCCAGCAGCGTAGCCCTCCGGAACGGGGAGACCCAGTACTTC
TRBJ2-1,TRBV19,15,NA,TRBD2,CASSLAGGPYNEQFF,TGTGCCAGTAGTCTTGCGGGAGGGCCTTACAATGAGCAGTTCTTC
TRBJ1-5,TRBV27,12,NA,NA,CASSLGSGAQHF,TGTGCCAGCAGTTTAGGCTCCGGGGCCCAGCATTTT
TRBJ2-1,TRBV7-2,14,NA,TRBD2,CAEDLAGAYNEQFF,TGTGCCGAGGACTTAGCGGGAGCCTACAATGAGCAGTTCTTC
TRBJ2-7,TRBV21-1,19,few,NA,CASSKGGLAGVDEPYEQYF,TGTGCCAGCAGCAAGGGGGGGCTAGCGGGAGTGGATGAGCCCTACGAGCAGTACTTC
TRBJ1-1,TRBV2,13,NA,TRBD1,CASKTGVGSEAFF,TGTGCCAGTAAGACAGGGGTAGGCTCTGAAGCTTTCTTT
TRBJ2-4,TRBV18,18,NA,NA,CASSPGSPTILAKNIQYF,TGTGCCAGCTCACCGGGAAGCCCGACAATCCTAGCCAAAAACATTCAGTACTTC